This T cell receptor (beta chain) was found in a study of regulatory T cells in long-lasting Graves disease. Specified time point: newly diagnosed GD, antithyroid drugs for less than 3 months. PBMC RNA was the source of the TCR library. Germline lookup yields CDR1 MDHEN and CDR2 SYDVKM. V was pared by 6 bases and J by 2 bases, with 16 bases between. The CDR3 contains 15 residues. This clonotype was seen ten or more times. HTBI primers from iRepertoire and Arm-PCR of CDR3 regions yielded the TCR beta libraries. TCRdb ran MiXCR on the multiplex PCR reads and lists one entry per CDR3 protein. Seen here are 350,000 to 500,000 distinct CDR3 sequences, about 15% observed once, and the top ten hold about 15%. A further study also used this sample, focusing on T cells in Graves' hyperthyroidism and ophthalmopathy. In that study: In patients aged 18 to 65, hyperthyroidism was newly diagnosed, with duration under 2 months. Blood shared most expanded thyroid clonotypes above 0.001.

The sample here was peripheral blood mononuclear cells (PBMCs), taken at new diagnosis, from a patient treated with antithyroid drugs. The chain links TRBV28 to TRBJ2-5; D is possibly TRBD1 (5 bases). The TCR sequence derives from a woman in her forties or fifties with Graves disease. This CDR3 reads CASSRPQGSQETQYF. CDR3 sequence (DNA): TGTGCCAGCAGCAGGCCCCAGGGTTCACAAGAGACCCAGTACTTC.